This is a list of T cell receptor beta chains from one sample in a study of cytomegalovirus exposure and HLA in healthy donors. Here immunoSEQ multiplex PCR was the method, and the copy in TCRdb shows in-frame clones only, minus some. In the table there are about 120,000 clones, more than 70% of which are singletons. Sequencing was carried out using PBMCs. The source of these receptors is a man between 25 and 39 years old in good health and CMV-seronegative. CDR3s include the opening cysteine and the closing phenylalanine or tryptophan. The D gene is left open where the match is weak. Expanded clones are given a class, and other clones once, few, many or no size at all.

>-|TRBJ2-4|18|TRBV7-9|-
CSSSYRQDRILAKNIQYF
TGTTCCAGCAGCTATCGACAGGATAGAATTCTAGCCAAAAACATTCAGTACTTC
>-|TRBJ2-7|13|TRBV5-5|-
CASSLRTAYEQYF
TGTGCCAGCAGCCTACGGACAGCCTACGAGCAGTACTTC
>-|TRBJ1-1|17|TRBV7-6|-
CASSLSSLGPGDTEAFF
TGTGCCAGCAGCTTAAGTTCTTTAGGCCCTGGAGACACTGAAGCTTTCTTT
>TRBD1|TRBJ2-1|15|TRBV5-1|-
CASSLRDRGYNEQFF
TGCGCCAGCAGCTTAAGGGACAGGGGCTACAATGAGCAGTTCTTC
>TRBD1|TRBJ1-2|15|TRBV7-9|-
CSSSFEQGRLYGYTF
TGTTCCAGCAGCTTCGAACAGGGGCGCCTATATGGCTACACCTTC
>TRBD1|TRBJ1-6|21|TRBV5-1|-
CASSSDPNRGSQSIYNSPLHF
TGCGCCAGCAGCTCCGACCCGAACAGGGGGTCCCAGTCAATCTATAATTCACCCCTCCACTTT
>-|TRBJ2-7|13|TRBV4-3|-
CASSQAIRYEQYF
TGCGCCAGCAGCCAAGCTATCCGCTACGAGCAGTACTTC
>-|TRBJ2-3|14|TRBV18|-
CASFRPSGADTQYF
TGTGCCAGCTTCCGTCCCTCGGGGGCAGATACGCAGTATTTT
>TRBD1|TRBJ1-1|16|TRBV5-1|-
CASSQRVQGARTEAFF
TGCGCCAGCAGCCAGAGGGTACAGGGGGCGCGTACTGAAGCTTTCTTT
>-|TRBJ2-1|14|TRBV13|-
CASSSGGLYNEQFF
TGTGCCAGCAGCTCGGGGGGCCTTTACAATGAGCAGTTCTTC
>-|TRBJ2-5|13|TRBV11-3|-
CASSLDGEETQYF
TGTGCCAGCAGCTTGGACGGGGAAGAGACCCAGTACTTC
>TRBD2|TRBJ2-3|15|TRBV5-1|-
CASSFGGGSTDTQYF
TGCGCCAGCAGCTTCGGCGGGGGTAGCACAGATACGCAGTATTTT
>-|TRBJ2-7|13|TRBV6-1|-
CASNGQLSYEQYF
TGTGCCAGCAACGGACAGCTCTCCTACGAGCAGTACTTC
>TRBD2|TRBJ2-7|15|TRBV4-2|-
CASSQDGLAGYEQYF
TGTGCCAGCAGCCAAGACGGACTAGCGGGCTACGAGCAGTACTTC
>TRBD2|TRBJ2-5|17|TRBV10-1|few
CASSEWRGGGAQGTQYF
TGCGCCAGCAGTGAGTGGAGGGGCGGGGGGGCCCAGGGGACCCAGTACTTC
>-|TRBJ2-7|15|TRBV11-2|-
CASSFRTSPEYEQYF
TGTGCCAGCAGCTTCCGGACATCCCCGGAGTACGAGCAGTACTTC
>-|TRBJ1-1|14|TRBV28|few
CASNPSDRNTEAFF
TGTGCCAGCAACCCGTCGGACAGGAACACTGAAGCTTTCTTT
>-|TRBJ2-2|13|TRBV6-6|-
CASSSTLSGELFF
TGTGCCAGCAGTTCCACTTTATCCGGGGAGCTGTTTTTT
>TRBD2|TRBJ2-7|15|TRBV4-3|-
CASSKLLADSYEQYF
TGCGCCAGCAGCAAATTACTAGCGGACTCCTACGAGCAGTACTTC
>-|TRBJ1-4|15|TRBV6-6|-
CASSRYRAFNEKLFF
TGTGCCAGCAGTCGTTACAGGGCCTTTAATGAAAAACTGTTTTTT
>TRBD1|TRBJ2-7|16|TRBV7-9|once
CASSLDTGVSSYEQYF
TGTGCCAGCAGCTTAGATACAGGGGTGAGCTCCTACGAGCAGTACTTC
>-|TRBJ2-7|17|TRBV9|-
CASSVAPLASRGYEQYF
TGTGCCAGCAGCGTAGCTCCTTTGGCTAGCCGAGGCTACGAGCAGTACTTC
>TRBD1|TRBJ1-1|13|TRBV28|-
CASIRGQNTEAFF
TGTGCCAGCATTAGGGGGCAGAACACTGAAGCTTTCTTT
>-|TRBJ1-1|16|TRBV7-9|-
CASSQPGLLMNTEAFF
TGTGCCAGCAGCCAACCGGGACTTCTCATGAACACTGAAGCTTTCTTT
>-|TRBJ2-2|14|TRBV2|-
CASSEVRGFGELFF
TGTGCCAGCAGTGAAGTAAGGGGGTTCGGGGAGCTGTTTTTT
>-|TRBJ2-6|14|TRBV7-2|-
CASRTAYGANVLTF
TGTGCCAGCAGGACAGCCTATGGGGCCAACGTCCTGACTTTC
>-|TRBJ2-7|13|TRBV9|-
CASSGRDNYEQYF
TGTGCCAGCAGCGGCCGGGACAACTACGAGCAGTACTTC
>TRBD2|TRBJ2-3|17|TRBV5-6|few
CASSSGLAGAGTDTQYF
TGTGCCAGCAGTTCAGGACTAGCGGGGGCCGGCACAGATACGCAGTATTTT
>-|TRBJ2-7|23|TRBV28|-
CASSPRVAGQKTLTLAFSHEQYF
TGTGCCAGCAGTCCCCGGGTTGCGGGCCAGAAAACTTTAACCTTAGCCTTTTCCCACGAGCAGTACTTC
>TRBD2|TRBJ2-7|16|TRBV7-9|-
CASSRTSESKVDEQYF
TGTGCCAGCAGCCGGACTAGCGAGTCTAAGGTAGACGAGCAGTACTTC
>-|TRBJ2-3|13|TRBV29-1|-
CSVDSPRTDTQYF
TGCAGCGTTGACAGTCCTCGCACAGATACGCAGTATTTT
>-|TRBJ1-2|11|TRBV7-9|-
CASSFKQQGTF
TGTGCCAGCAGCTTCAAGCAACAGGGTACCTTC
>-|TRBJ2-3|16|TRBV5-1|-
CASSLDFGVGTDTQYF
TGCGCCAGCAGCTTGGATTTCGGGGTTGGCACAGATACGCAGTATTTT
>TRBD1|TRBJ1-1|16|TRBV7-8|-
CASSLGDSGGITEAFF
TGTGCCAGCAGCCTGGGGGACAGCGGGGGTATAACTGAAGCTTTCTTT
>-|TRBJ1-5|18|TRBV1|-
CTSSQDTYRVDSNQPQHF
TGCACCAGCAGCCAGGATACTTACAGGGTCGATAGCAATCAGCCCCAGCATTTT
>TRBD1|TRBJ2-7|15|TRBV2|once
CASSARGTGYYEQYF
TGTGCCAGCAGTGCCCGAGGGACAGGCTACTACGAGCAGTACTTC
>-|TRBJ1-5|13|TRBV6-6|-
CASTRQDNQPQHF
TGTGCCAGCACCCGACAGGACAATCAGCCCCAGCATTTT
>-|TRBJ2-7|14|TRBV11-3|-
CASSGGSWSGEQYF
TGTGCCAGCAGCGGGGGGTCCTGGTCGGGCGAGCAGTACTTC
>TRBD1|TRBJ1-3|15|TRBV5-6|-
CASSLHRGRGNTIYF
TGTGCCAGCAGCTTGCACAGGGGGCGCGGAAACACCATATATTTT
>TRBD1|TRBJ1-5|16|TRBV28|-
CASRDRGIYSNQPQHF
TGTGCCAGCCGGGACAGGGGGATATATAGCAATCAGCCCCAGCATTTT
>TRBD2|TRBJ2-1|14|TRBV7-3|-
CASSGGLARDEQFF
TGTGCCAGCAGCGGGGGACTAGCGCGAGATGAGCAGTTCTTC
>TRBD1|TRBJ1-4|14|TRBV28|-
CATGQGATNEKLFF
TGTGCCACCGGACAGGGCGCAACTAATGAAAAACTGTTTTTT
>-|TRBJ2-3|15|TRBV5-1|-
CASSLTGKGPDTQYF
TGCGCCAGCAGCTTGACGGGGAAAGGCCCAGATACGCAGTATTTT
>TRBD1|TRBJ2-1|16|TRBV2|-
CASSYRDSVTNNEQFF
TGTGCCAGCAGCTACCGGGACAGCGTAACCAACAATGAGCAGTTCTTC
>TRBD1|TRBJ1-2|12|TRBV7-9|-
CASSHRGYGYTF
TGTGCCAGCAGCCACAGGGGCTATGGCTACACCTTC
>-|TRBJ2-7|15|TRBV28|-
CASSLSGGARNEQYF
TGTGCCAGCAGTTTATCAGGCGGGGCGAGAAACGAGCAGTACTTC
>-|TRBJ2-1|15|TRBV27|-
CASSFGISSYNEQFF
TGTGCCAGCAGTTTCGGGATAAGCTCCTACAATGAGCAGTTCTTC
>TRBD2|TRBJ2-5|17|TRBV5-6|-
CASSWGPSGGLGETQYF
TGTGCCAGCAGCTGGGGCCCTAGCGGGGGCCTCGGAGAGACCCAGTACTTC
>TRBD1|TRBJ2-6|16|TRBV9|-
CASSVQGAAGANVLTF
TGTGCCAGCAGCGTCCAGGGGGCGGCTGGGGCCAACGTCCTGACTTTC
>-|TRBJ2-7|13|TRBV15|-
CATSRALLYEQYF
TGTGCCACCAGCAGGGCCTTGCTCTACGAGCAGTACTTC
>-|TRBJ2-5|11|TRBV5-4|-
CASNNQETQYF
TGTGCCAGCAACAACCAAGAGACCCAGTACTTC